Below are 8 T cell receptor beta chains sequenced from a single sample in a study of identical twins. TCRdb ran MiXCR on the 5' RACE reads and lists one entry per CDR3 protein. The sample lists approximately 590,000 distinct CDR3 sequences; around 9.6% were seen once. The sample was also reused in another study, on yellow fever vaccine responses in identical twins.

Sequencing was carried out using PBMCs. The receptor source for this set is a woman younger than 35 in good health.

V is TRBV6-5 and J is TRBJ2-7; D is ambiguous. Looked up from germline, CDR1 is MNHEY and CDR2 is SVGAGI. Deletions cut 0 bases from V and 6 bases from J, with 12 bases between. The CDR3 loop spans 14 amino acids. The CDR3 loop is CASSYSTVSGEQYF. CDR3 in DNA: TGTGCCAGCAGTTACTCGACGGTATCGGGCGAGCAGTACTTC.

The chain employs TRBV4-1 and TRBJ2-1, with 12 bases aligning to TRBD2. The CDR3 runs 15 residues. With 2 bases clipped from V and 15 bases from J, the junction kept 11 bases outside the gene matches. Germline-derived CDR1 and CDR2 are MGHRA and YSYEKL. CDR3 protein: CASSQLGLAGLGWFF. CDR3 sequence (DNA): TGCGCCAGCAGCCAATTAGGACTAGCGGGATTGGGGTGGTTCTTC.

Only a few counts were recorded for this clonotype. CDR3 bases: TGTGCCAGCAGTCCCGACAGCTCCTATAATTCACCCCTCCACTTT. It translates to CASSPDSSYNSPLHF. The chain uses TRBV2 and TRBJ1-6, with D perhaps matching TRBD1 (5 bases). Between the trimmed V and J ends, which lost 5 bases and 0 bases, there was a span of 8 bases. Germline V gene data show CDR1 as SNHLY and CDR2 as FYNNEI. CDR3 length equals 15 residues.

The J gene is TRBJ2-2, the V gene TRBV9; D not resolved. V was shortened by 0 bases and J by 1 base, with 10 bases between the two germline ends. CDR1 SGDLS and CDR2 YYNGEE come from the germline V gene. The CDR3 runs 16 residues. The CDR3 DNA reads TGTGCCAGCAGCGTAGACGAGGCAGGGAACACCGGGGAGCTGTTTTTT. Residues: CASSVDEAGNTGELFF.

As concerns this clonotype: A much larger clonotype is one base distant, so this may be a read error. The CDR3 DNA is TGTGCCAGCAGTTCCCCTACTAGCGGGAGTGCCTACGAGCAGTACTTC. As protein: CASSSPTSGSAYEQYF. V is TRBV6-2 or TRBV6-3 and J is TRBJ2-7, with 11 nucleotides matching TRBD2. Germline CDR1 and CDR2: MNHEY and SVGEGT. This CDR3 comprises 16 residues. Trimming cost V 4 bases and J 2 bases; bases outside gene matches: 7.

This clonotype appeared a few times. J is TRBJ2-1 and V is TRBV2, with 8 bases that match TRBD2. V trimming: 3 bases; J trimming: 6 bases; junction bases outside the gene matches: 1. The length of the CDR3 is 13 residues. Germline-derived CDR1 and CDR2 are SNHLY and FYNNEI. CDR3: CASSEGTSNEQFF. CDR3 in DNA: TGTGCCAGCAGTGAGGGGACTAGCAATGAGCAGTTCTTC. Looking up the rest from reference TRBV2 and TRBJ2-1 gives the full variable domain: EPEVTQTPSHQVTQMGQEVILRCVPISNHLYFYWYRQILGQKVEFLVSFYNNEISEKSEIFDDQFSVERPDGSNFTLKIRSTKLEDSAMYFCASSEGTSNEQFFGPGTRLTVL.

This clonotype has ten or more counts. The CDR3 is CASSESGQYQETQYF. CDR3 bases: TGTGCCAGCAGTGAATCGGGACAGTACCAAGAGACCCAGTACTTC. This sequence joins TRBV25-1 and TRBJ2-5; 7 bases are shared with TRBD1. The V and J ends lost 1 base and 0 bases, in that order; junction bases with no gene match: 2. This CDR3 comprises 15 residues. Germline V gene data show CDR1 as MGHDK and CDR2 as SYGVNS.

The gene calls are TRBV24-1 and TRBJ2-5, with 7 bases matching TRBD1. CDR1 KGHDR and CDR2 SFDVKD come from the germline V gene. This CDR3 is 15 amino acids long. Germline trimming cut 4 bases from V and 2 bases from J; bases unmatched to any gene: 6. CDR3 loop: CATSERDSPQETQYF. The CDR3 region has the DNA TGTGCCACCAGTGAACGGGACAGCCCACAAGAGACCCAGTACTTC.